This T cell receptor (beta chain) stems from a study of shared clonotypes between healthy human individuals. In this sample, this clone turned up a few times. Healthy HIV-negative adults without recent acute infections or vaccinations served as donors. The donors were all Caucasian adults (living in Nashville, Tennessee). Tens of thousands of T cell genomes, or 300 to 350 ng DNA, went into unsorted PBMC replicate PCRs. TCRdb's copy holds only in-frame clones and misses some; the assay was immunoSEQ multiplex PCR. This table holds 100,000 or so clones, over 40% found once. CDR3 length: 15 amino acids. In germline, CDR1 is MNHEY, CDR2 SMNVEV (reference sequence). The germline V and J ends were trimmed by 7 bases and 5 bases, with 18 bases remaining between them.

The chain carries TRBV27 and TRBJ2-1; tentatively, D is TRBD2 (6 bases). The material sequenced was PBMCs. The sequence came from a woman aged 40 to 50 in good health. Some clones in this sample may be carry-over from other donors' samples. The CDR3 sequence: CASMKTRLGNNEQFF. CDR3 coding DNA: TGTGCCAGCATGAAGACTAGACTAGGGAACAATGAGCAGTTCTTC.